Listed here is a single TCR beta chain. Its antigen is currently unknown. The CDR3 covers 16 residues. Germline loops: CDR1 SGHNT, CDR2 YYREEE (reference sequence). V lost 4 bases and J lost 6; bases outside the gene matches: 11. The record originates from a study of prognosis after radiotherapy for stage I lung cancer. Study context: Distant metastases arose in several patients, median approximately 7 months post-radiotherapy; over 12 had no significant progression. Study-wide points: Patients who developed distant metastases had lower Shannon entropy after stereotactic body radiation therapy.

Template was genomic DNA; TCR beta CDR3 amplified in two multiplex PCR rounds. Primers specific to each TRBV and TRBJ gene were used in first-round PCR. MiXCR was run by TCRdb on the multiplex PCR reads, yielding one entry per CDR3 protein. The profile shows about 36,000 distinct CDR3 sequences, 30% to 35% of them singletons. The sequence was obtained from a donor aged 50 or older with non-small cell lung cancer. The chain carries TRBV5-4 and TRBJ2-2; 8 nucleotides agree with TRBD1. Material: PBMCs, obtained before or after stereotactic body radiation therapy (not recorded which). CDR3 coding DNA: TGTGCCAGCAGCACCGGGGCAGGGGGCGCGGCCGGGGAGCTGTTTTTT. Amino acids: CASSTGAGGAAGELFF.